These 22 T cell receptor beta chains were all obtained from the same sample, sequenced in a study of T cells in localized non-small cell lung cancer. Produced via immunoSEQ multiplex PCR; TCRdb's table is partial and in-frame only. The table has around 3,900 clones, under 50% seen once. Material: lung tumor tissue, obtained before any cancer treatment. The receptors originated from a woman between 40 and 69 years old with stage I lung adenocarcinoma.

V and J are TRBV5-1 and TRBJ2-7; 7 bases are shared with TRBD2. There are 14 residues in the CDR3. The trim removed 5 bases at V and 3 bases at J, leaving 8 bases unmatched. Germline V gene data show CDR1 as SGHRS and CDR2 as YFSETQ. CDR3 loop: CASRGRESLYEQYF. Here the CDR3 DNA reads TGCGCCAGCAGGGGGCGGGAGTCTCTCTACGAGCAGTACTTC. Filled out from reference TRBV5-1 and TRBJ2-7, the complete variable domain reads KAGVTQTPRYLIKTRGQQVTLSCSPISGHRSVSWYQQTPGQGLQFLFEYFSETQRNKGNFPGRFSGRQFSNSRSEMNVSTLELGDSALYLCASRGRESLYEQYFGPGTRLTVT.

The chain links TRBV11-3 to TRBJ1-1; D is undetermined. CDR3 size: 14 residues. V shed 2 bases and J shed 0 bases, with 7 bases lying between them. Per germline, CDR1 SGHNT and CDR2 YENEEA. CDR3 region: CASSLMRMNTEAFF. Here the CDR3 DNA reads TGTGCCAGCAGCTTAATGAGAATGAACACTGAAGCTTTCTTT.

V is TRBV28 and J is TRBJ1-1; possible D gene TRBD1, 6 bases. The CDR3 extends over 16 amino acids. The ends were cut back, 1 base at V and 2 bases at J, with 14 bases in the middle. CDR1 MDHEN and CDR2 SYDVKM come from the germline V gene. As DNA, the CDR3 is TGTGCCAGCAGTTTATACTTTAGACAGGTCAACACTGAAGCTTTCTTT. Translating gives CASSLYFRQVNTEAFF.

A few counts support this clone. The V and J genes are TRBV7-5 and TRBJ2-2; the D call TRBD1 from the table was never checked on the DNA. TRBV7-5 is designated a pseudogene. The length of the CDR3 is 15 residues. The CDR3 here is CASSPDRENTGELFF. CDR3 DNA: TGTGCCAGCAGCCCGGACAGGGAGAACACCGGGGAGCTGTTTTTT.

V usage is TRBV29-1 and J usage is TRBJ2-1; no definite D call. The CDR3 length is 16 residues. Trimming shortened V by 1 base and J by 0 bases, and 13 bases separated the two germline ends. CDR1 is SQVTM and CDR2 is ANQGSEA in the germline V gene. The CDR3: CSVEGADPSSYNEQFF. CDR3 coding DNA: TGCAGCGTTGAAGGGGCAGACCCGAGCTCCTACAATGAGCAGTTCTTC.

This clone was seen more than once but under ten times. The genes are TRBV29-1 and TRBJ2-7, with 9 bases matching TRBD1. CDR1 is SQVTM, CDR2 ANQGSEA, per germline. Unmatched junction bases numbered 3, after V lost 4 bases and J lost 5 bases. The CDR3 is 12 residues long. CDR3 sequence reads: CSVGTGVHEQYF. The CDR3 DNA follows: TGCAGCGTTGGGACAGGGGTCCACGAGCAGTACTTC.

The sample holds a few counts of this clone. The chain carries TRBV30 and TRBJ1-5; maybe TRBD1 (6 bases). V shed 2 bases and J shed 5 bases, with 10 bases lying between them. The CDR3 runs 13 residues. Per germline, CDR1 GTSNPN and CDR2 SVGIG (reference sequence). Here the CDR3 DNA reads TGTGCCTGGAGTTCGGGGGCCCATCAGCCCCAGCATTTT. This sequence encodes CAWSSGAHQPQHF.

The chain recombines TRBV9 with TRBJ2-3; 7 nucleotides match TRBD2. This CDR3 contains 15 residues. Per the germline V gene, CDR1 is SGDLS and CDR2 is YYNGEE. With 0 bases clipped from V and 6 bases from J, the junction kept 7 bases outside the gene matches. For the CDR3, the DNA is TGTGCCAGCAGCGTAGACGTGGGAGGGTCCGATACGCAGTATTTT. Amino acids: CASSVDVGGSDTQYF.

The gene calls are TRBV18 and TRBJ1-1, with D uncertain. With 4 bases removed from V and 2 bases from J, the gap between germline ends came to 17 bases. This CDR3 spans 16 amino acids. Germline CDR1 reads KGHSH; CDR2 reads LQKENI. Here the CDR3 reads CASSLPSLSLNTEAFF. CDR3 sequence (DNA): TGTGCCAGCTCACTACCAAGCCTATCTCTCAACACTGAAGCTTTCTTT.

V gene TRBV30 combines with J gene TRBJ2-5; D is uncertain. The CDR3 covers 13 residues. V was cut by 1 base and J by 1 base, with 7 bases left in between. Per the germline V gene, CDR1 is GTSNPN and CDR2 is SVGIG (reference sequence). CDR3 coding DNA: TGTGCCTGGAGTGGGGTGATCCAAGAGACCCAGTACTTC. Translated: CAWSGVIQETQYF.

There are a few counts of this clone. The chain uses TRBV11-3 and TRBJ2-2; 7 bases map to TRBD2. The CDR3 contains 16 residues. Germline V lookup: CDR1 SGHNT, CDR2 YENEEA. The junction had 11 bases not matched to a gene; V was cut back by 5 bases and J by 5 bases. The CDR3: CASSLTSATGTGELFF. The CDR3 DNA sequence: TGTGCCAGCAGCCTAACTAGCGCCACGGGTACCGGGGAGCTGTTTTTT.

V usage is TRBV19 and J usage is TRBJ2-4, with 12 bases matching TRBD2. Germline V CDR1 and CDR2: LNHDA, SQIVND (reference sequence). The CDR3 has 20 residues. The trim removed 5 bases at V and 3 bases at J, leaving 17 bases unmatched. The CDR3 is CASSPTGTSGPRVGKNIQYF. CDR3 coding DNA: TGTGCCAGTAGTCCGACCGGGACTAGCGGGCCCCGGGTGGGCAAAAACATTCAGTACTTC.

This clone was observed a handful of times. The rearrangement links TRBV6-8 to TRBJ2-2; 9 bases are a match to TRBD1. Germline values: CDR1 MNHGY, CDR2 SAAAGT. V lost 5 bases, J lost 6 bases, and 7 bases stayed unmatched. The CDR3 spans 15 residues. The CDR3 nucleotides read TGTGCCAGCAGTGACGCCGGGACAGGGTCCGGGGAGCTGTTTTTT. It is translated as CASSDAGTGSGELFF.

The chain joins TRBV30 to TRBJ1-5, with TRBD1 matching over 11 bases. Germline CDR1 and CDR2: GTSNPN and SVGIG (reference sequence). V lost 0 bases, J lost 7 bases, and 8 bases stayed unmatched. CDR3 length: 16 amino acids. The CDR3 protein is CAWSVRDRGSGQPQHF. For the CDR3, the DNA is TGTGCCTGGAGTGTTAGGGACAGGGGGTCCGGACAGCCCCAGCATTTT.

In its sample, this clone was seen a few times. The chain carries TRBV9 and TRBJ1-2, with D possibly being TRBD1 (5 bases). The length of the CDR3 is 19 residues. Germline CDR1 and CDR2: SGDLS and YYNGEE. V was cut by 0 bases and J by 0 bases, with 21 bases left in between. The CDR3: CASSVGPNRHLKTNYGYTF. CDR3 DNA: TGTGCCAGCAGCGTAGGCCCGAACAGGCATCTCAAGACTAACTATGGCTACACCTTC.

The chain couples TRBV28 to TRBJ2-2; TRBD1 or TRBD2 may be the D gene (5 bases each). Trimming took off 3 bases at V and 1 base at J, with 9 bases between the two ends. The germline V gene encodes CDR1 MDHEN and CDR2 SYDVKM. This CDR3 contains 15 residues. The CDR3, as DNA: TGTGCCAGCAGTTTCGAGGGGAGGAACACCGGGGAGCTGTTTTTT. It translates to CASSFEGRNTGELFF.

This chain joins TRBV9 and TRBJ2-3; D unclear. Trimming took 4 bases from V and 1 from J, leaving 19 bases between them. The CDR3 is 17 amino acids. Germline CDR1 and CDR2: SGDLS and YYNGEE. CDR3 DNA: TGTGCCAGCAGCATCCAGACTCATTACTGGGGCACAGATACGCAGTATTTT. This gives the protein CASSIQTHYWGTDTQYF.

The chain uses TRBV19 and TRBJ1-2; 9 nucleotides match TRBD1. CDR3 length: 22 residues. The germline V gene has CDR1 LNHDA and CDR2 SQIVND (reference sequence). V dropped 2 bases and J dropped 3; count of bases not matched to a gene: 25. This CDR3 is CASSILRGDRVSRGGTDYGYTF. In DNA, the CDR3 is TGTGCCAGTAGTATATTGCGGGGGGACAGGGTATCAAGGGGAGGTACTGACTATGGCTACACCTTC.

This clone was seen a few times. V and J are TRBV7-8 and TRBJ1-5; no clear D. The germline V gene encodes CDR1 SGHVS and CDR2 FQNEAQ. V lost 4 bases and J 4 bases, leaving 8 bases between the germline ends. The CDR3 totals 13 residues. In DNA, the CDR3 is TGTGCCAGCAGCTCGGGTCTTAATCAGCCCCAGCATTTT. It specifies CASSSGLNQPQHF.

J is TRBJ2-7 and V is TRBV10-2; D assignment may be TRBD1 or TRBD2 (6 bases each). CDR3 size: 13 residues. V dropped 0 bases and J dropped 9 bases, with 12 bases sitting between them. Germline loops: CDR1 WSHSY, CDR2 SAAADI. CDR3 in amino acids: CASSESWGAGQYF. The CDR3 region has the DNA TGCGCCAGCAGTGAGTCCTGGGGGGCAGGGCAGTACTTC.

The chain is built from TRBV6-8 and TRBJ1-1; 7 bases match TRBD1. CDR1 is MNHGY, CDR2 SAAAGT, per germline. With 6 bases clipped from V and 4 bases from J, the junction kept 8 bases outside the gene matches. The CDR3 consists of 14 residues. The CDR3 loop reads CASSRTGGSTEAFF. The CDR3 DNA reads as TGTGCCAGCAGCAGGACAGGCGGGAGCACTGAAGCTTTCTTT.

The rearrangement joins TRBV19 to TRBJ1-4; D is uncertain. This CDR3 is 14 amino acids long. With 3 bases removed from V and 5 bases from J, the gap between germline ends came to 10 bases. Germline CDR1 LNHDA, CDR2 SQIVND (reference sequence). Here the CDR3 DNA reads TGTGCCAGTAGTATTTGGACTAGAAATGAAAAACTGTTTTTT. Its protein is CASSIWTRNEKLFF.